The T cell receptor (beta chain) under discussion was sequenced for a study of shared clonotypes between healthy human individuals. Background on the study: There were three CD4 naive, three CD4 memory, two CD8 naive and one CD8 memory plates per donor.

Per the study methods: ImmunoSEQ junction-only sequences lacked quality scores, so their filtering differed. The method was immunoSEQ multiplex PCR; TCRdb's version includes in-frame clones alone and lacks a portion of them. Clonal size and the V and J genes are those of that table, whereas D and trimming came from the DNA. The data contain 2 million to 2.5 million clones, approximately 94% of them singletons. Findings and caveats of the study: An anticipated effect of sequencing depth on clonotype sharing among donors was recognized.

With respect to this clone: Its antigen is as yet unknown.

Germline assignment: CDR1 MNHNS and CDR2 SASEGT. This CDR3 is 13 amino acids long. Trimming removed 11 bases from V and 4 bases from J, with 15 bases in between. Material: naive CD4+ T cells sorted from blood. Specified subset: CD45RA+ positively selected. The V and J genes are TRBV6-1 and TRBJ1-3; D is undetermined. The sequence derives from a man younger than 35 in good health. CDR3 sequence: CAGMQGSGNTIYF. The CDR3, as DNA: TGTGCCGGTATGCAAGGCTCCGGAAACACCATATATTTT.